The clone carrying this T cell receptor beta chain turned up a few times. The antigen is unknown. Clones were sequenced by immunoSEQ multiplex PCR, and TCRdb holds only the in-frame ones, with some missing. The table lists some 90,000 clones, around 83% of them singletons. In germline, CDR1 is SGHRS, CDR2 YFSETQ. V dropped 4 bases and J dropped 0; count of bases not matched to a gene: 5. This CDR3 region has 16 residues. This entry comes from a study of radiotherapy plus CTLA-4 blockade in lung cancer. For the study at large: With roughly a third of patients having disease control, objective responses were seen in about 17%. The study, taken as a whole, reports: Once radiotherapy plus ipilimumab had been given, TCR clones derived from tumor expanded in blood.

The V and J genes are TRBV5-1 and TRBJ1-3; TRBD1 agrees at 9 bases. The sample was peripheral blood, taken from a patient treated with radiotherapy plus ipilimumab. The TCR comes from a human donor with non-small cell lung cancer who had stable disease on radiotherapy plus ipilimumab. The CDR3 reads CASSPGQGSSGNTIYF. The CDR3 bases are TGCGCCAGCAGCCCGGGACAGGGAAGCTCTGGAAACACCATATATTTT.